This T cell receptor (beta chain) was profiled in a study of human T cells and chemical hapten exposure. One entry per CDR3 protein, called by TCRdb with MiXCR from the RACE reads. The sample comprises 50,000 to 70,000 distinct CDR3 sequences, around 12% of which are singletons, and roughly 2.3% rests with the top ten. This clonotype has only a few counts. Time point in this sample: patch test 3, about 24 weeks after DPC sensitization. Treatment denoted: therapeutic diphenylcyclopropenone sensitization with weekly scalp DPC. V gave up 4 bases and J gave up 5 bases; unmatched junction bases: 4. CDR1 and CDR2 (germline): SGHKS, YYEKEE (reference sequence). The CDR3 runs to 14 residues.

J is TRBJ1-1 and V is TRBV5-5; 11 bases are shared with TRBD1. The TCR was taken from a man aged 25 to 45 with alopecia areata. Some clones in this sample may be carry-over from other donors' samples. Sequencing used whole blood, obtained in connection with sensitization to the hapten diphenylcyclopropenone (DPC). CDR3 DNA sequence: TGTGCCAGCAGCACCGGGACAGGGGGAACTGAAGCTTTCTTT. This gives the protein CASSTGTGGTEAFF.